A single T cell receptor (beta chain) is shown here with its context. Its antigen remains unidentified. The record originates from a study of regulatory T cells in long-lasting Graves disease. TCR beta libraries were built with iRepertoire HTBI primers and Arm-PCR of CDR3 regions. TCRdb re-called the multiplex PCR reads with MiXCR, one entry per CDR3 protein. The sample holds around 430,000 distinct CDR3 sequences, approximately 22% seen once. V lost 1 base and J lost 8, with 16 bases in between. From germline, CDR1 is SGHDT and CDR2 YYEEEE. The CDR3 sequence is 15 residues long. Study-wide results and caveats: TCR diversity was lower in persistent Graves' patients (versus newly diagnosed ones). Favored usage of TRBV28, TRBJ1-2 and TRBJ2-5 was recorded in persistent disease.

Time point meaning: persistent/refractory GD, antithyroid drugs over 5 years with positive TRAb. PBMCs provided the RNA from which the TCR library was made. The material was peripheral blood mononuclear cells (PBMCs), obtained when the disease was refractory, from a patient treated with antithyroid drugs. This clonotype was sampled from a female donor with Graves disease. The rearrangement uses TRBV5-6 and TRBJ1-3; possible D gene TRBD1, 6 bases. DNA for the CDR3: TGTGCCAGCAGCTTGTTATCCGGGGGCGAGGACACCATATATTTT. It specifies CASSLLSGGEDTIYF.